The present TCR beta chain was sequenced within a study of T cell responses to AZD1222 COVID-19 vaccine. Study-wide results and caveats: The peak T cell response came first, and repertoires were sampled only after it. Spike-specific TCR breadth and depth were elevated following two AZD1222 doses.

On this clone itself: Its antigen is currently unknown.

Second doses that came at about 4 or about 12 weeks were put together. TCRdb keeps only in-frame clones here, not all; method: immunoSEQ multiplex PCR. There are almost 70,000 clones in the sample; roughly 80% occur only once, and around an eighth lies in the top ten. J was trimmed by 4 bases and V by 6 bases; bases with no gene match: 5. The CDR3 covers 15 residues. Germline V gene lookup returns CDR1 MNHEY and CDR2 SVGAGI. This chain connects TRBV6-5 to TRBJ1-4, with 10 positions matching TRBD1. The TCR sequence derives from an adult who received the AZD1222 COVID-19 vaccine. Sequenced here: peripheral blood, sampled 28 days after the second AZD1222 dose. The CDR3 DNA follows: TGTGCCAGCAGGGAGACAGGGGGCGATAATGAAAAACTGTTTTTT. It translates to CASRETGGDNEKLFF.